The 10 T cell receptor beta chains below all came from one sample that was sequenced in a study of blood T cells in healthy people across ages. A second PCR of 7 to 11 cycles used a sample-barcoded 5' primer and a J-beta primer mix. TCRdb used MiXCR to reprocess the 5' RACE reads, holding one entry per CDR3 protein. The sample consists of approximately 1,100,000 distinct CDR3 sequences, less than 50% of them appearing once. Sequenced material: blood. The origin of the receptors is a woman between 55 and 75 years old in good health.

The CDR3 sequence: CASSEGGQGQETQYF. The CDR3 nucleotides are TGTGCCAGCAGTGAAGGGGGACAGGGCCAAGAGACCCAGTACTTC. The chain employs TRBV2 and TRBJ2-5; 9 positions match TRBD1. This CDR3 comprises 15 residues. Looked up from germline, CDR1 is SNHLY and CDR2 is FYNNEI. After removal of 1 base from V and 1 base from J, the junction contained 1 base not matched to a gene.

The chain has TRBV3-1 and TRBJ2-6, with D perhaps matching TRBD2 (5 bases). Germline CDR1 LGHDT, CDR2 YNNKEL (reference sequence). The CDR3 length is 15 residues. The V end lost 2 bases, the J end lost 0 bases, and 5 bases lay between the germline ends. The CDR3 nucleotides are TGTGCCAGCAGCCAAACTAGCTCTGGGGCCAACGTCCTGACTTTC. Translating gives CASSQTSSGANVLTF.

This chain links TRBV4-1 with TRBJ2-4; no definite D call. The J call may be incorrect, as the DNA end agrees better with TRBJ2-7. From germline, CDR1 is MGHRA and CDR2 YSYEKL. CDR3 length: 16 residues. Written as DNA, the CDR3 is TGCGCCAGCAGCGAAGGCTCATCGGAGAGGATTTACGAGCAGTACTTC. It specifies CASSEGSSERIYEQYF.

Notes on this clonotype: The DNA is omitted, as the CDR3 cannot be located on it reliably, and the CDR3 follows TCRdb's listing. The rearrangement links TRBV12-3 or TRBV12-4 to TRBJ2-7; the D call TRBD1 from the table was never checked on the DNA. Ends included, the CDR3 has 13 residues. This CDR3 reads CASSLGWGRGAYF.

This sequence joins TRBV5-1 and TRBJ2-3; TRBD2 agrees at 12 bases. Germline trimming cut 5 bases from V and 6 bases from J; bases unmatched to any gene: 10. Germline assignment: CDR1 SGHRS and CDR2 YFSETQ. This CDR3 region has 16 residues. The DNA of the CDR3 is TGCGCCAGCAGGGGGACTAGCGGGCCGTCCTGGGATACGCAGTATTTT. It is translated as CASRGTSGPSWDTQYF. Based on the CDR3 plus reference TRBV5-1 and TRBJ2-3, the full variable domain is KAGVTQTPRYLIKTRGQQVTLSCSPISGHRSVSWYQQTPGQGLQFLFEYFSETQRNKGNFPGRFSGRQFSNSRSEMNVSTLELGDSALYLCASRGTSGPSWDTQYFGPGTRLTVL.

This clonotype was counted only a few times. This chain uses TRBV7-7 with TRBJ2-7, with D maybe TRBD2 (5 bases). The germline V gene has CDR1 SSHAT and CDR2 FNYEAQ (reference sequence). The V end was cut by 5 bases, the J end by 10 bases, with 18 bases between. The CDR3 runs to 13 residues. CDR3 amino acids: CASSLGLPDTQYF. The CDR3 DNA sequence: TGTGCCAGCAGCCTCGGACTCCCCGACACCCAGTACTTC.

The rearrangement joins TRBV12-3 or TRBV12-4 to TRBJ2-5; D may be TRBD2 (6 bases). The CDR3 runs to 15 residues. With 5 bases removed from V and 5 bases from J, the gap between germline ends came to 18 bases. The CDR3 spells CASSAWDEEGETQYF. CDR3 in DNA: TGTGCCAGCAGTGCGTGGGACGAGGAGGGGGAGACCCAGTACTTC.

This clonotype turned up a few times. The V call is TRBV27, the J call TRBJ2-7; D call uncertain. The ends were cut back, 3 bases at V and 7 bases at J, with 13 bases in the middle. CDR1 and CDR2 (germline): MNHEY, SMNVEV (reference sequence). This CDR3 has 13 amino acids. The chain's CDR3 is CASSFQDGLEQYF. DNA of the CDR3: TGTGCCAGCAGTTTTCAGGACGGCCTGGAGCAGTACTTC.

The V call is TRBV7-9, the J call TRBJ2-1, with TRBD2 identical over 10 bases. The ends lost 4 bases at V and 2 bases at J; junction bases unmatched: 2. The CDR3 extends over 15 amino acids. From germline, CDR1 is SEHNR and CDR2 FQNEAQ (reference sequence). The CDR3 region has the DNA TGTGCCAGCAGCTCTAGCGGGGGCCCCTACAATGAGCAGTTCTTC. Translated: CASSSSGGPYNEQFF.

The chain carries TRBV5-4 and TRBJ2-3; the D is unclear. CDR3 length: 13 amino acids. V was clipped by 0 bases and J by 6 bases, with 8 bases between them. Germline V gene sequence: CDR1 SGHNT, CDR2 YYREEE (reference sequence). CDR3 in DNA: TGTGCCAGCAGCTTGGAGGTAGGGGATACGCAGTATTTT. Encoded protein: CASSLEVGDTQYF.